Listed below are T cell receptor beta chains from one sample, sequenced in a study of blood T cell repertoires in COVID-19. Libraries were prepared by immunoSEQ multiplex PCR; TCRdb keeps only in-frame clonotypes and omits some of them. This sample has around 130,000 clones, with approximately 89% found just once. The sequenced material came from peripheral blood. The receptor set was obtained from a human donor in a cohort sampled during active COVID-19. CDR3s leave out the opening cysteine and the closing phenylalanine or tryptophan.

V gene	CDR3 protein
TRBV24-1	ATSDPDWGYT
TRBV9	ASVPALGGSYNEQF
TRBV30	AWSADRAGGYT
TRBV18	ASSPIVQDRETQY
TRBV25-1	ASSEKGQFNEQF
TRBV2	ASSGTGDYEQY
TRBV19	ASSSGDVNIQY
TRBV11-2	ASSSKTSGTQF
TRBV7-2	ASSLVAGVSWDTQY
TRBV11-3	ASSFRAGSNTGELF
TRBV2	ASSENRDPRNYGYT
TRBV4-3	ASSQVKGGTGAYEQY
TRBV7-7	ASSLQGRPLDTQY
TRBV5-1	ASTPGGGALVNTEAF
TRBV3-1/TRBV3-2	ASSQGTADQPQH
TRBV30	ASADRGVQPQH
TRBV2	ASIRGLPTDTQY
TRBV5-6	ASSLVQQGAGDTQY
TRBV3-1/TRBV3-2	ASSQASGVGHL
TRBV9	ASSVASGVRNTEAF
TRBV6-5	ASSADRGGGQY
TRBV9	ASSLRTANYGYT
TRBV9	ASSVGQSSYEQY
TRBV6-2/TRBV6-3	ASSFSRLAGGGTQY
TRBV6-2/TRBV6-3	ASSYSPAGVRTDTQY
TRBV19	ASSIGTGTDTQY
TRBV5-6	ASSLAEGGIQY
TRBV7-2	ASSSDRGRLETQY
TRBV23-1	ASSQPRDRGFQETQY
TRBV15	ATSSTDFNEQF
TRBV5-6	ASSLAGGSGNTIY
TRBV7-8	ASSLAGPGGEAF
TRBV5-3	ARSAGGREVNTEAF
TRBV2	ASRLGFGDFNSPLH
TRBV30	AWSGGLSYGYT
TRBV5-1	ASSLIIGLAGSNEQF
TRBV30	ASFPHRGVRYGYT
TRBV7-9	ASSRLTDTQY
TRBV11-2	ASSLRGNRFVNHEKLF
TRBV10-3	AITPRQGLEGYT
TRBV5-6	ASSPVLTGPNTEAF
TRBV11-3	ASSLGLAGGSGQETQY
TRBV3-1/TRBV3-2	ASSPFATSGASDTQY
TRBV3-1/TRBV3-2	ASSLRPGTGQQNEQF